These 4 T cell receptor beta chains originate from one sample sequenced in a study of control samples from healthy donors and cancer patients. Some clones are missing from TCRdb's copy, which holds only in-frame ones; the method was immunoSEQ multiplex PCR. Among approximately 140,000 clones, about 89% were seen once, and the ten largest hold over 6%. Material: blood. These receptors were taken from a man between 18 and 29 years old in good health.

The V and J genes are TRBV3-1 (or the pseudogene TRBV3-2) and TRBJ1-4; TRBD1 matches at 7 bases. Trimming removed 6 bases from V and 5 bases from J; junction bases left unmatched: 6. CDR1 LGHDT and CDR2 YNNKEL come from the germline V gene (reference sequence). The CDR3 spans 14 residues. The CDR3 reads CASRAGTVNEKLFF. In nucleotides, the CDR3 is TGTGCCAGCAGAGCCGGGACAGTCAATGAAAAACTGTTTTTT.

The CDR3 DNA reads as TGTGCCAGCTCACCACAAGGAGGGGAGGTATCCTACGAGCAGTACTTC. Its translation is CASSPQGGEVSYEQYF. The chain recombines TRBV18 with TRBJ2-7; D is perhaps TRBD2 (6 bases). Germline V lookup: CDR1 KGHSH, CDR2 LQKENI. Trimming removed 1 base from V and 1 base from J, with 14 bases in between. The CDR3 is 16 amino acids.

J is TRBJ2-1 and V is TRBV5-4, with 13 nucleotides matching TRBD2. Germline V CDR1 and CDR2: SGHNT, YYREEE (reference sequence). The CDR3 runs to 15 residues. V lost 4 bases to trimming and J lost 10 bases; unmatched junction nucleotides: 8. CDR3: CASSAGLAGLREQFF. The CDR3 DNA reads as TGTGCCAGCAGCGCGGGACTAGCGGGGTTGAGGGAGCAGTTCTTC.

The chain links TRBV6-2 or TRBV6-3 to TRBJ2-7, with 8 nucleotides matching TRBD1. The CDR3 is 12 amino acids. J gave up 12 bases and V 5 bases, and 9 bases lay outside the gene matches. Germline loops: CDR1 MNHEY, CDR2 SVGEGT. The CDR3 DNA is TGTGCCAGCAGTAACCTCGACAGGGGTGTGTACTTC. Protein: CASSNLDRGVYF.